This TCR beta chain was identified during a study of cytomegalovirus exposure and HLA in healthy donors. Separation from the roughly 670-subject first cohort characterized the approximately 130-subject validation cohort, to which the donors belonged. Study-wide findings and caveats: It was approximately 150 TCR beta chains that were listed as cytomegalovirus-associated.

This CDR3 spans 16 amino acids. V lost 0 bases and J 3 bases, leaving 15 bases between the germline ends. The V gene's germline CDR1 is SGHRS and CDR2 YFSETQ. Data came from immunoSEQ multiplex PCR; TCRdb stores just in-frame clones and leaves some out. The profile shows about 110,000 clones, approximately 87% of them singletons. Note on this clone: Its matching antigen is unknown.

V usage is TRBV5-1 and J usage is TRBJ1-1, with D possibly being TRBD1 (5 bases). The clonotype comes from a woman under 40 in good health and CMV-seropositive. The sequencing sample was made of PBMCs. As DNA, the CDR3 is TGCGCCAGCAGCTTGGCCGGGCCGTGGGGCGACACTGAAGCTTTCTTT. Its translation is CASSLAGPWGDTEAFF.